This T cell receptor beta chain originates from a study of cytomegalovirus exposure and HLA in healthy donors (dated by TCRdb to the late 2010s). For context, the study as a whole: An earlier analysis of roughly 570 of the donors reported about 260 Gb of sequence data and 117 million unique TCR beta sequences obtained from some 170 million T cells. Genome-wide SNP genotypes for about 65% of the roughly 670 donors were used in a later genetic analysis, which treated that subset as a discovery cohort. Using immunosequencing, the study profiled T cell repertoires from roughly 650 subjects and related those repertoires to cytomegalovirus serostatus. Donor age, sex, ethnicity and CMV serostatus were collected together with the repertoire data. Around 320 gigabases of sequencing data and 70 million to 85 million unique TCR sequences were included in an early release covering several hundred HLA-typed donors. In an earlier analysis of more than 550 of the donors, high-throughput TCR beta sequencing was used to judge whether each TCR beta V gene segment behaved as functional or pseudogenic. HLA typing covered class I and class II loci at four-digit resolution. Because of strong linkage in the cohort, roughly five DR-DQ haplotypes were treated as single units for association and clustering. Of the roughly 410 genotyped donors, 81% were placed in the genetic ancestry cluster associated with self-reported Caucasian donors. To study patterns of TCR occurrence, a later analysis re-analyzed previously published TCR beta repertoires from more than 550 donors and added high-resolution HLA genotyping. Along with the approximately 700-subject first cohort, a separate validation cohort of 120 different subjects was used. Typing coverage differed by locus: A, B, C, DRB1 and DQB1 were typed in about 620-640 donors, DQA1 in 522, DPA1 in over 600, and DPB1 in 472. The study was designed to test whether signatures of past pathogen exposure could be identified by cataloging public T cell receptors. To predict cytomegalovirus infection status, the study brought together high-throughput TCR immunosequencing, statistical association of individual TCRs with disease status, and machine learning. Rather than drawing on any new phenotypic data, the later analysis identified candidate immune exposures from TCR beta sequences and the way those sequences occurred across donors. All discovery cohort repertoires had been generated on a single sequencing platform. Among about 390 genotyped donors of the cohort, an average of roughly 240,000 unique TCR beta nucleotide sequences were sequenced per donor, approximately 20% of them non-productive.

Paper-wide results and their limitations: The earlier analysis of about 600 of the donors excluded around 17 rarely observed V segments, including chromosome 9 orphons, because counts were too low. Compared with the approximately 700-donor mean, donors in an Asian-associated ancestry cluster had fewer N-insertions in productive TCRs, according to a later genetic analysis. According to a later analysis, most CMV-associated TCR beta chains appeared to be HLA-restricted, and the HLA associations seemed to be driven largely by CMV exposure. Because some donors lacked HLA typing at each locus, the association tests relied only on the typed subset. Several of the top co-occurrence clusters appeared to be linked to parvovirus B19, influenza, CMV and Epstein-Barr virus, according to a later analysis. The sequencing pipeline was judged likely to have produced a cluster of highly shared sequence variants as a technical artifact. Broadly in line with IMGT annotations, most TCR beta V segments showed up in productive rearrangements about 90% or about 30% of the time in an earlier analysis of several hundred of the donors. Some IMGT-functional V segments, including TRBV6-2 and TRBV6-3, could not be distinguished by the 87-base-pair reads and were therefore excluded. While some public TCRs were present in many individuals, most TCR sequences turned up only very rarely across donors. A further reported finding was that TCR beta sequences accurately predicted the HLA-A and HLA-B alleles for most subjects in the first cohort. The classifier was reported to diagnose cytomegalovirus status with high specificity and sensitivity in both the original cohort and the validation cohort. In a later analysis, HLA-associated TCR beta chains showed more clonal expansion and lower generation probabilities than non-associated chains that were equally common. For the cohort, immune exposure information was limited to CMV serostatus. Assigning TCR associations to individual alleles was difficult when HLA alleles, especially DR and DQ, strongly co-occurred. In a later analysis, 16,951 TCR beta sequences were associated with specific HLA alleles at a false discovery rate of 0.05. It was suggested by the authors that the approach could potentially be generalized to other disease states and immunological phenotypes. Three of the identified cytomegalovirus-associated TCR beta chains were confirmed in vitro to be specific for cytomegalovirus antigens. Presence/absence analyses assumed roughly uniform sequencing depth across donors, an assumption that may not hold. Linkage disequilibrium might explain the correlated functional status among segregating V segments, but an unknown experimental factor could not be excluded. The cohort was sequenced for TCR beta chains only, and without alpha or paired-chain data the features that could be detected were limited. In a later analysis, the rate of TCR association differed among HLA loci, with DRB1 alleles having the most associated TCRs and HLA-C alleles having the fewest. In the study, some 180 TCR beta chains were listed as associated with cytomegalovirus. In a later genetic analysis, a missense DCLRE1C variant was associated with V-gene and J-gene trimming of TCR beta chains, and the association was replicated in an independent cohort.

Note on this clone: Its binding antigen is unknown. Base qualities are not at hand, and no much larger clone is one base apart.

The cohort consisted of hundreds of healthy bone marrow donors. Cohort members were all nominally healthy when sampled, although unrecorded immune exposures were likely present. The donor was CMV seropositive and belonged to the group of more than 250 seropositive cohort members. Every donor gave a peripheral blood sample, and the peripheral blood mononuclear cells from that sample were used for TCR beta sequencing. Genomic DNA was extracted from the blood cell samples with the Qiagen DNeasy Blood Extraction Kit. Libraries were made using the immunoSEQ multiplex PCR assay. For the multiplex PCR, a mixture combining 60 forward primers for TCR Vbeta segments and 13 reverse primers for TCR Jbeta segments was used. The CDR3 region of rearranged TCR beta genes was amplified from genomic DNA by a multiplex PCR assay. On the Illumina HiSeq System, the amplified TCR beta libraries were sequenced as 87-base-pair reads. Per the source publication's procedure: Across the 670 or so repertoires, a later analysis counted roughly 77 million unique TCR beta chains, some 11 million of which were shared by at least two donors. A nearest-neighbor algorithm error-corrected the raw reads and collapsed the reads into unique sequences, merging closely related sequences to remove PCR and sequencing errors. Alignment of CDR3 sequences to IMGT reference sequences was used to assign V, D and J gene segments. Each retained sequence needed at least a six-nucleotide match to both a V gene segment and a J gene segment. Rearrangements were called productive when the CDR3 lacked stop codons and stayed in frame with V and J; all others were non-productive. Following IMGT convention, CDR3 was defined as the stretch from the second conserved V-encoded cysteine up to the conserved J-encoded phenylalanine. The earlier analysis of around 640 of the donors excluded sequences that lacked an unambiguous match to a single V gene segment. An earlier analysis of about 590 of the donors classified V segments as functional when productive rearrangements were above 56.7% and as segregating when the standard deviation between donors was above 5%. To diagnose cytomegalovirus status from the catalog of TCR beta chain sequences, a statistical classification framework was built. In a later analysis, TCR nucleotide sequences were compared against IMGT/GENE-DB human TR gene sequences so that V and J genes could be assigned. The TCRdist pipeline was used in a later analysis to assign CDR3 sequences and most-parsimonious VDJ recombination scenarios. In a later analysis, each TCR beta chain was defined by its CDR3 amino acid sequence together with its V-gene family, and reads without a unique V-gene family were excluded. In a later analysis, 450 to 600 highly shared, low-generation-probability nucleotide sequences were removed to address suspected cross-contamination and a sequencing artifact. In a later analysis, a clonal expansion index for each public chain was calculated from normalized within-repertoire ranks of inferred template counts. A later analysis computed generation probabilities with a VDJ recombination model fitted to out-of-frame rearrangements, and checked the results against IGoR. A later analysis scored TCR-TCR, TCR-HLA and TCR-CMV co-occurrence with hypergeometric tests, applying a repertoire-size bias correction to TCR pairs. To estimate false discovery rates, a later analysis permuted the HLA or CMV assignments 20 times. In a later analysis, co-occurring TCRs were grouped using DBSCAN, with TCRdist sequence similarity added in when clustering inside HLA-allele-positive subsets. Repertoires with fewer than 30,000 or more than 120,000 public chains were left out of co-occurrence clustering, as were about 5 repertoires with anomalous nucleotide sharing. TCRdb mirrors the immuneACCESS table, restricted to in-frame sequences. Some clones are absent from its copies; in checked studies, under half trace to an unresolved V gene, and the reason for the others is unknown. For V, J and clone size, that table is used; D and trimming come from the DNA. The sample records some 130,000 clones, approximately 61% of which are singletons. In total, the top ten clones hold less than 2% of the sample.

V is cut by 2 bases and J by 7 bases, and the space between the germline ends is 9 bases. The germline V gene supplies CDR1 SGHTA and CDR2 FQGNSA. The CDR3 goes from the cysteine to the phenylalanine over 12 residues. Of the read, only the CDR3 DNA is kept; its 36 bases are in frame from base 1. The specimen sequenced was PBMCs. Recombination linked TRBV7-2 to TRBJ2-7; TRBD1 is perhaps the D gene, given 6 matching bases. This receptor was taken from a man aged 30 to 45 in good health and CMV-seropositive. The bases read TGTGCCAGCAGCTTAAATACAGGGGAGCAGTACTTC. This is translated as CASSLNTGEQYF.